The 3 T cell receptor beta chains in this list originate from one sample, sequenced in a study of cytomegalovirus exposure and HLA in healthy donors. Sequenced by immunoSEQ multiplex PCR; TCRdb stores in-frame clones only, minus some. The sample includes approximately 150,000 clones, 90% to 95% of them seen just once. What was sequenced was PBMCs. Source of these receptors: a man aged 18 to 30 in good health and CMV-seronegative.

This chain uses TRBV7-9 with TRBJ1-2, with D possibly being TRBD1 (6 bases). The length of the CDR3 is 15 residues. The V gene lost 5 bases and the J gene lost 6 bases, with 19 bases spanning the gap. Per germline, CDR1 SEHNR and CDR2 FQNEAQ (reference sequence). The CDR3 loop is CASSLREGGEDGYTF. As DNA, the CDR3 is TGTGCCAGCAGCCTCAGGGAGGGGGGAGAAGATGGCTACACCTTC.

This chain uses TRBV4-3 with TRBJ2-1; D may be TRBD2 (6 bases). The CDR3 covers 15 residues. Trimming shortened V by 1 base and J by 3 bases, and 10 bases separated the two germline ends. The germline gives CDR1 LGHNA, CDR2 YSLEER. The chain's CDR3 is CASSQGRESYNEQFF. The CDR3 DNA follows: TGCGCCAGCAGCCAAGGTCGGGAGAGCTACAATGAGCAGTTCTTC.

The V and J genes are TRBV10-2 and TRBJ1-1, with 8 bases aligning to TRBD1. V lost 7 bases and J lost 2; bases outside the gene matches: 12. This CDR3 spans 16 amino acids. Germline values: CDR1 WSHSY, CDR2 SAAADI. The CDR3 is CASTMTGERRNTEAFF. DNA of the CDR3: TGCGCCAGCACTATGACAGGGGAACGGCGAAACACTGAAGCTTTCTTT.